A single sample gave rise to the 20 T cell receptor beta chains below, sequenced in a study of T cells after posttransplantation cyclophosphamide. The data were produced by immunoSEQ multiplex PCR, yet TCRdb's version contains in-frame clones alone and is incomplete. The table has tens of thousands of clones, around 80% seen once; the top ten hold 8.1%. Cyclophosphamide on days +3 and +4 followed busulfan-fludarabine conditioning and a marrow graft. The starting material was CD4+ T cells sorted from blood, obtained roughly 1,900 days after a stem cell transplant with posttransplant cyclophosphamide. The receptor set was obtained from a female patient aged 40 to 50 who received an allogeneic stem cell transplant from a related donor, was CMV-positive, and had no GVHD. Some T cells could come from the graft donor.

The rearrangement links TRBV9 to TRBJ2-7; TRBD1 aligns across 10 bases. The trim removed 3 bases at V and 5 bases at J, leaving 8 bases unmatched. The germline gives CDR1 SGDLS, CDR2 YYNGEE. This CDR3 is built from 15 residues. CDR3 sequence (DNA): TGTGCCAGCAGCGCGCGGGACAGGGGAAGAAACGAGCAGTACTTC. This codes for CASSARDRGRNEQYF.

As DNA, the CDR3 is TGTGCCAGCAGCCTCGCCGGGACAGGGGGTTACGAGCAGTACTTC. Protein sequence: CASSLAGTGGYEQYF. This chain links TRBV7-2 with TRBJ2-7; TRBD1 matches at 11 bases. The germline V gene has CDR1 SGHTA and CDR2 FQGNSA. This CDR3 spans 15 amino acids. The J segment lost 4 bases and the V segment lost 5 bases, leaving 7 bases of the junction unmatched.

This clone was picked up one time. The chain joins TRBV7-2 to TRBJ1-6, with D possibly TRBD1 on 5 matching bases. The length of the CDR3 is 14 residues. CDR1 and CDR2 (germline): SGHTA, FQGNSA. Trimming shortened V by 7 bases and J by 4 bases, and 11 bases separated the two germline ends. CDR3 sequence reads: CASNEGTYNSPLHF. CDR3 nucleotide sequence: TGTGCCAGCAACGAGGGGACTTATAATTCACCCCTCCACTTT. The entire variable domain, with the rest obtained from reference TRBV7-2 and TRBJ1-6, is as follows: GAGVSQSPSNKVTEKGKDVELRCDPISGHTALYWYRQSLGQGLEFLIYFQGNSAPDKSGLPSDRFSAERTGGSVSTLTIQRTQQEDSAVYLCASNEGTYNSPLHFGNGTRLTVT.

V is TRBV4-2 and J is TRBJ2-7; 7 bases align to TRBD1. Germline-derived CDR1 and CDR2 are LGHNA and YNFKEQ. The CDR3 length is 14 residues. J was trimmed by 2 bases and V by 1 base; bases with no gene match: 2. CDR3 sequence (DNA): TGTGCCAGCAGCCAAGGGCAGGGGGCCTACGAGCAGTACTTC. It yields the protein CASSQGQGAYEQYF.

The J gene is TRBJ1-2, the V gene TRBV5-1; a weak D match, TRBD1 (5 bases). The germline V and J ends were trimmed by 4 bases and 4 bases, with 17 bases remaining between them. The CDR3 covers 15 residues. The germline V gene has CDR1 SGHRS and CDR2 YFSETQ. CDR3 loop: CASSGSTGFVYGYTF. For the CDR3, the DNA is TGCGCCAGCAGCGGTTCTACAGGATTCGTCTATGGCTACACCTTC.

This rearrangement joins TRBV9 to TRBJ2-1; TRBD1 aligns across 7 bases. Germline V gene sequence: CDR1 SGDLS, CDR2 YYNGEE. Trimming at V came to 4 bases and at J to 4 bases, leaving 8 bases not matched to a gene. The CDR3 spans 15 residues. The CDR3 spells CASSPSRGRYNEQFF. DNA for the CDR3: TGTGCCAGCAGCCCCTCGAGGGGGCGGTACAATGAGCAGTTCTTC.

The chain combines TRBV7-2 with TRBJ2-7; D call uncertain. This CDR3 has 13 residues. The germline V gene has CDR1 SGHTA and CDR2 FQGNSA. The V gene lost 3 bases and the J gene lost 0 bases, with 6 bases spanning the gap. The CDR3 sequence: CASSFPGSYEQYF. The CDR3 nucleotides read TGTGCCAGCAGCTTCCCGGGCTCCTACGAGCAGTACTTC.

The chain recombines TRBV5-1 with TRBJ2-2; perhaps TRBD1 as D (6 bases). Germline CDR1 SGHRS, CDR2 YFSETQ. V shed 0 bases and J shed 6 bases, with 6 bases lying between them. This CDR3 spans 13 amino acids. Here the CDR3 DNA reads TGCGCCAGCAGCTTGGACAGGGCCGGGGAGCTGTTTTTT. Translation gives CASSLDRAGELFF.

The J gene is TRBJ2-2, the V gene TRBV7-6; a weak D match, TRBD1 (5 bases). V was cut by 0 bases and J by 0 bases, with 11 bases left in between. This CDR3 contains 17 residues. Germline values: CDR1 SGHVS, CDR2 FNYEAQ. CDR3 sequence reads: CASSLAPRQTNTGELFF. The CDR3 nucleotides read TGTGCCAGCAGCTTAGCGCCTCGACAGACGAACACCGGGGAGCTGTTTTTT.

This clone was counted between two and nine times. The V call is TRBV7-2, the J call TRBJ2-7, with a tentative D call TRBD1 (7 bases). Trimming removed 4 bases at V and 3 bases at J, with 13 bases between. Germline V gene sequence: CDR1 SGHTA, CDR2 FQGNSA. This CDR3 is built from 14 residues. CDR3 sequence (DNA): TGTGCCAGCAGCTCTTACAGGGGAGGCTACGAGCAGTACTTC. Amino acids: CASSSYRGGYEQYF.

This chain joins TRBV13 and TRBJ2-7; D remains ambiguous. This CDR3 has 15 amino acids. Germline V gives CDR1 PRHDT, CDR2 FYEKMQ (reference sequence). V was pared by 4 bases and J by 1 base, with 14 bases between. In DNA, the CDR3 is TGTGCCAGCAGCTCCCACGAGGTTGGTTCCTACGAGCAGTACTTC. Amino acids: CASSSHEVGSYEQYF.

The DNA of the CDR3 is TGCGCCAGCAGCTCGAGGGCAACCTCTAACTATGGCTACACCTTC. This encodes CASSSRATSNYGYTF. The rearrangement uses TRBV5-1 and TRBJ1-2; D unclear. V lost 3 bases to trimming and J lost 0 bases, with 12 bases between them. Germline V gene lookup returns CDR1 SGHRS and CDR2 YFSETQ. This CDR3 is 15 amino acids long.

The chain has TRBV7-2 and TRBJ1-6, with no clear D. The V gene lost 5 bases and the J gene lost 0 bases, with 11 bases spanning the gap. The CDR3 is 16 amino acids. CDR1 and CDR2 from the germline V gene are SGHTA and FQGNSA. The CDR3 DNA reads as TGTGCCAGCAGCCCCGGGAGATTCTCCTATAATTCACCCCTCCACTTT. Amino acids: CASSPGRFSYNSPLHF.

This chain uses TRBV7-2 with TRBJ1-3; 7 bases align to TRBD1. The CDR3 has 19 amino acids. Germline CDR1 and CDR2: SGHTA and FQGNSA. V was pared by 3 bases and J by 0 bases, with 14 bases of the junction left unmatched. CDR3 amino acids: CASSLRTGRTLSSGNTIYF. Written as DNA, the CDR3 is TGTGCCAGCAGCTTGAGGACAGGCAGGACTCTAAGCTCTGGAAACACCATATATTTT.

The rearrangement links TRBV5-1 to TRBJ1-5, with D perhaps TRBD1 (5 bases). V was shortened by 4 bases and J by 7 bases, with 12 bases between the two germline ends. The CDR3 loop spans 13 amino acids. The V gene's germline CDR1 is SGHRS and CDR2 YFSETQ. The CDR3 reads CASSLRVGQPQHF. CDR3 in DNA: TGCGCCAGCAGCCTCAGGGTTGGGCAGCCCCAGCATTTT.

This chain connects TRBV7-6 to TRBJ1-1; D is undetermined. V was trimmed by 5 bases and J by 3 bases, leaving 10 bases between them. Germline V gene data show CDR1 as SGHVS and CDR2 as FNYEAQ. The length of the CDR3 is 13 residues. Here the CDR3 reads CASSLMRYTEAFF. Here the CDR3 DNA reads TGTGCCAGCAGCCTAATGCGTTACACTGAAGCTTTCTTT.

V is TRBV19 and J is TRBJ2-6, with 7 nucleotides matching TRBD1. V was clipped by 5 bases and J by 0 bases; unmatched bases: 7. Germline CDR1 LNHDA, CDR2 SQIVND (reference sequence). The CDR3 covers 17 residues. The CDR3 protein is CASSATSGGSGANVLTF. The CDR3 DNA is TGTGCCAGTAGTGCCACCTCAGGGGGCTCTGGGGCCAACGTCCTGACTTTC.

The chain joins TRBV4-1 to TRBJ1-6, with a tentative D call TRBD1 (5 bases). Germline V CDR1 and CDR2: MGHRA, YSYEKL. Trimming took 0 bases from V and 0 from J, leaving 12 bases between them. This CDR3 is built from 18 residues. The CDR3 sequence is CASSQDRGRASYNSPLHF. Written as DNA, the CDR3 is TGCGCCAGCAGCCAAGATAGAGGCAGGGCCTCCTATAATTCACCCCTCCACTTT.

The chain employs TRBV6-6 and TRBJ1-1, with D possibly matching TRBD1 (5 bases). This CDR3 is 15 amino acids long. CDR1 and CDR2 from the germline V gene are MNHNY and SVGAGI (reference sequence). Trimming shortened V by 2 bases and J by 0 bases, and 10 bases separated the two germline ends. CDR3 residues: CASSYRGVLNTEAFF. In nucleotides, the CDR3 is TGTGCCAGCAGTTACCGGGGGGTTCTGAACACTGAAGCTTTCTTT.

The rearrangement uses TRBV19 and TRBJ2-3; 9 positions match TRBD2. J gave up 2 bases and V 3 bases, and 15 bases lay outside the gene matches. The germline gives CDR1 LNHDA, CDR2 SQIVND (reference sequence). The CDR3 length is 19 residues. DNA of the CDR3: TGTGCCAGTAGTATGTATAGCGGGGGTCGCCACGGGGACACAGATACGCAGTATTTT. Amino acids: CASSMYSGGRHGDTDTQYF.